This T cell receptor beta chain was documented in a study of Japanese encephalitis immunity and Zika vaccine responses. TCRdb reanalysed the 5' RACE reads using MiXCR and keeps one entry per CDR3 protein. This repertoire shows some 200 distinct CDR3 sequences, approximately 4.5% found once; its top ten account for approximately 35%. This clonotype is termed large. CFSE-labeled PBMCs were cultured six to seven days with peptide pools, each at about 1.1 ug/mL. V was clipped by 2 bases and J by 5 bases, with 12 bases between them. This CDR3 has 14 residues. Germline values: CDR1 LGHNA, CDR2 YSLEER. The clonotype was recovered from an adult man who received an inactivated Zika virus vaccine. This material consisted of antigen-activated CD8+ T cells from blood, cultured, taken during a Zika inactivated vaccine study. V and J are TRBV4-3 and TRBJ1-1; the D gene is possibly TRBD1 (5 bases). The CDR3 DNA reads as TGCGCCAGCAGCCAATCCGGGGGGGGGACTGAAGCTTTCTTT. Translated, it gives CASSQSGGGTEAFF.